These 23 T cell receptor beta chains share one sample of origin, sequenced in a study of neurological immune-mediated disorders (dated by TCRdb to the late 2010s). The library was produced with 5' RACE. Sequencing used an Illumina HiSeq 2500. TCRdb reworked the public reads: Q25 trimming with fastp, MiXCR clone assembly, productive beta chains retained. CDR3 protein duplicates are merged, each entry listing the most common genes and DNA. The sample includes tens of thousands of distinct CDR3 sequences, with roughly 13% observed a single time. Of the sample, about an eighth is held by the ten largest clones. Interpreted using the paper, the time point label stands for: longitudinal time-point 3. Material for sequencing was PBMCs. The receptors shown here come from a man aged 25 to 40 in good health.

This clonotype was counted many times. This chain connects TRBV5-5 to TRBJ1-2; perhaps TRBD1 as D (5 bases). Trimming shortened V by 3 bases and J by 7 bases, and 13 bases separated the two germline ends. CDR3 length: 13 amino acids. Germline lookup yields CDR1 SGHKS and CDR2 YYEKEE (reference sequence). The CDR3 loop reads CASSSRDALGYTF. DNA for the CDR3: TGTGCCAGCAGCTCTCGGGACGCCCTTGGCTACACCTTC.

At least ten counts were recorded for this clonotype. The chain joins TRBV29-1 to TRBJ2-7, with TRBD1 matching 10 bases. There are 13 residues in the CDR3. CDR1 and CDR2 from the germline V gene are SQVTM and ANQGSEA. V was pared by 5 bases and J by 4 bases, with 5 bases of the junction left unmatched. The CDR3 loop is CSVRQGAGYEQYF. The CDR3 DNA follows: TGCAGCGTTAGACAGGGGGCCGGGTACGAGCAGTACTTC.

With respect to this clonotype: The junction departs from germline at one end; a sequencing error may be responsible. The J gene is TRBJ1-5, the V gene TRBV4-2; D is perhaps TRBD1 (5 bases). This CDR3 region has 13 residues. Per germline, CDR1 LGHNA and CDR2 YNFKEQ. The DNA for the CDR3 is TGTGCCAGCAGCCAAGGGGGGAATCATCCCCAGCATTTT. This translates into CASSQGGNHPQHF.

About this clonotype: Since a much larger clone is just one base distant, this may be a read error. DNA for the CDR3: TGCGCCAGCAGTGAGTGGGCAAGCTCCTACAATGAGCAGTTCTTC. Protein sequence: CASSEWASSYNEQFF. This rearrangement joins TRBV10-1 to TRBJ2-1; unclear D gene. This CDR3 region has 15 residues. Germline V gene sequence: CDR1 WNHNN, CDR2 SYGVQD (reference sequence). V was cut by 1 base and J by 0 bases, with 7 bases left in between.

This clonotype was observed at least ten times. V is TRBV14 and J is TRBJ2-5; TRBD1 matches at 9 bases. Germline assignment: CDR1 SGHDN and CDR2 FVKESK. This CDR3 is 17 amino acids long. With 1 base clipped from V and 5 bases from J, the junction kept 11 bases outside the gene matches. The CDR3 here is CASSQVAGQGRRETQYF. The CDR3 nucleotides are TGTGCCAGCAGCCAAGTTGCAGGACAGGGGCGGAGGGAGACCCAGTACTTC. Based on the CDR3 plus reference TRBV14 and TRBJ2-5, the full variable domain is EAGVTQFPSHSVIEKGQTVTLRCDPISGHDNLYWYRRVMGKEIKFLLHFVKESKQDESGMPNNRFLAERTGGTYSTLKVQPAELEDSGVYFCASSQVAGQGRRETQYFGPGTRLLVL.

The table lists this clonotype with many counts. The V call is TRBV10-1, the J call TRBJ2-2; D is perhaps TRBD1 or TRBD2 (6 bases each). The CDR3 has 13 residues. CDR1 is WNHNN and CDR2 is SYGVQD in the germline V gene (reference sequence). Trimming removed 2 bases from V and 7 bases from J, with 8 bases in between. CDR3 sequence reads: CASSEGGRGELFF. The CDR3 DNA sequence: TGCGCCAGCAGTGAGGGGGGGCGCGGGGAGCTGTTTTTT.

In this sample, this clonotype turned up many times. The chain links TRBV28 to TRBJ2-5; D gene uncertain. This CDR3 region has 11 residues. Germline CDR1 MDHEN, CDR2 SYDVKM. V lost 4 bases, J lost 7 bases, and 7 bases lay in between. For the CDR3, the DNA is TGTGCCAGCAGTTCGGTCGGGACCCAGTACTTC. Protein product: CASSSVGTQYF. The whole variable domain, filled in from reference TRBV28 and TRBJ2-5, reads DVKVTQSSRYLVKRTGEKVFLECVQDMDHENMFWYRQDPGLGLRLIYFSYDVKMKEKGDIPEGYSVSREKKERFSLILESASTNQTSMYLCASSSVGTQYFGPGTRLLVL.

In this sample, this clonotype turned up many times. V usage is TRBV29-1 and J usage is TRBJ2-3; TRBD1 matches 8 bases. Trimming removed 1 base from V and 5 bases from J; junction bases left unmatched: 5. Per the germline V gene, CDR1 is SQVTM and CDR2 is ANQGSEA. This CDR3 is 14 amino acids long. The CDR3 region is CSVEGQGAGDTQYF. CDR3 in DNA: TGCAGCGTTGAAGGCCAGGGGGCCGGAGATACGCAGTATTTT.

This clonotype was seen many times. The chain joins TRBV7-2 to TRBJ2-1; 14 nucleotides line up with TRBD2. V lost 4 bases, J lost 4 bases, and 6 bases stayed unmatched. Per the germline V gene, CDR1 is SGHTA and CDR2 is FQGNSA. This CDR3 is 17 amino acids long. In DNA, the CDR3 is TGTGCCAGCAGCTACGAGACTAGCGGGAGGGTATACAATGAGCAGTTCTTC. Translating it yields CASSYETSGRVYNEQFF.

Notes on this clonotype: A much larger clone sits a single nucleotide away, making a read error possible. This chain uses TRBV5-1 with TRBJ2-7, with D possibly matching TRBD1 (5 bases). Trimming pared 0 bases from V and 3 bases from J, leaving 10 bases between. This CDR3 contains 14 residues. CDR1 and CDR2 (germline): SGHRS, YFSETQ. The chain's CDR3 is CASSLGGGFYEQYF. Written as DNA, the CDR3 is TGCGCCAGCAGCTTGGGGGGCGGTTTCTACGAGCAGTACTTC.

Details on this clonotype: A single base separates this from a much larger clone, so it may be a read error. The chain combines TRBV12-3 or TRBV12-4 with TRBJ2-1, with TRBD2 identical over 11 bases. The CDR3 covers 16 residues. The V gene end was trimmed by 5 bases and the J gene end by 5 bases; junction bases not matched to a gene: 8. Written as DNA, the CDR3 is TGTGCCAGCAGTACATCGGGACTAGCGGTCGACAATGAGCAGTTCTTC. This translates into CASSTSGLAVDNEQFF.

This clonotype was seen many times. The rearrangement links TRBV28 to TRBJ1-1, with D possibly being TRBD1 (5 bases). Trimming cost V 6 bases and J 0 bases, with 20 bases left between them. The germline V gene encodes CDR1 MDHEN and CDR2 SYDVKM. The CDR3 totals 17 residues. CDR3 DNA sequence: TGTGCCAGCAGCGAAATAGGGCAGGGTTTGATGAACACTGAAGCTTTCTTT. Translated, it gives CASSEIGQGLMNTEAFF.

This clonotype was detected many times. The J gene is TRBJ2-5, the V gene TRBV27, with 8 bases identical to TRBD1. J was trimmed by 10 bases and V by 3 bases; bases with no gene match: 10. The CDR3 totals 14 residues. Germline CDR1 MNHEY, CDR2 SMNVEV (reference sequence). The chain's CDR3 is CASSFGSRGHFQYF. The CDR3 DNA reads TGTGCCAGCAGTTTCGGATCCAGGGGGCATTTCCAGTACTTC.

The table lists this clonotype with a few counts. Germline and junction disagree at one end, which may indicate a read error. The chain carries TRBV12-3 or TRBV12-4 and TRBJ1-3; the D gene is possibly TRBD1 (6 bases). This CDR3 region has 14 residues. The CDR3 loop reads CASKSGGRGAHMDF. The CDR3 coding sequence is TGTGCCAGCAAATCCGGGGGCCGGGGAGCTCATATGGATTTT.

This clonotype was observed a single time. A much larger clonotype is one base distant, so this may be a read error. V and J are TRBV5-1 and TRBJ1-6, with TRBD1 as a possible D gene (6 bases). The V and J ends lost 1 base and 7 bases respectively, with 12 bases between them. This CDR3 spans 15 amino acids. Germline V gene lookup returns CDR1 SGHRS and CDR2 YFSETQ. CDR3 residues: CASSLKQGPNSPLHF. CDR3 DNA: TGCGCCAGCAGCTTGAAACAGGGACCAAATTCACCCCTCCACTTT. The full variable domain, its missing parts supplied by reference TRBV5-1 and TRBJ1-6, is KAGVTQTPRYLIKTRGQQVTLSCSPISGHRSVSWYQQTPGQGLQFLFEYFSETQRNKGNFPGRFSGRQFSNSRSEMNVSTLELGDSALYLCASSLKQGPNSPLHFGNGTRLTVT.

This rearrangement joins TRBV5-1 to TRBJ2-5; D is perhaps TRBD1 or TRBD2 (5 bases each). Germline CDR1 SGHRS, CDR2 YFSETQ. This CDR3 comprises 16 residues. V dropped 0 bases and J dropped 2 bases, with 14 bases sitting between them. CDR3 residues: CASSLAERGGQETQYF. Written as DNA, the CDR3 is TGCGCCAGCAGCTTGGCAGAGAGGGGTGGACAAGAGACCCAGTACTTC. Looking up the rest from reference TRBV5-1 and TRBJ2-5 gives the full variable domain: KAGVTQTPRYLIKTRGQQVTLSCSPISGHRSVSWYQQTPGQGLQFLFEYFSETQRNKGNFPGRFSGRQFSNSRSEMNVSTLELGDSALYLCASSLAERGGQETQYFGPGTRLLVL.

This clonotype was found many times. The rearrangement links TRBV20-1 to TRBJ1-3, with 9 bases fitting TRBD1. The V segment lost 0 bases and the J segment 1 base; nucleotides outside the gene matches: 4. This CDR3 region has 16 residues. Looked up from germline, CDR1 is DFQATT and CDR2 is SNEGSKA (reference sequence). CDR3 sequence (DNA): TGCAGTGCTAGAGAACAGGGGGCTAAGTCTGGAAACACCATATATTTT. Residues: CSAREQGAKSGNTIYF.

This clonotype was detected ten times or more. This chain links TRBV12-3 or TRBV12-4 with TRBJ2-1; 10 nucleotides match TRBD1. V dropped 6 bases and J dropped 8; count of bases not matched to a gene: 10. The CDR3 has 15 residues. The CDR3 DNA follows: TGTGCCAGCAGCCGACAGGGGGCAGGTCGCCATGAGCAGTTCTTC. This encodes CASSRQGAGRHEQFF.

This clonotype was recorded many times. The chain joins TRBV5-6 to TRBJ2-4; D not certain. The CDR3 runs to 15 residues. The V gene's germline CDR1 is SGHDT and CDR2 YYEEEE. Between the trimmed V and J ends, which lost 4 bases and 6 bases, there was a span of 17 bases. The CDR3 protein is CASSPRWQLGNIQYF. CDR3 nucleotide sequence: TGTGCCAGCAGCCCCCGGTGGCAGTTGGGAAACATTCAGTACTTC.

This clonotype has a count of ten or more. The chain is built from TRBV7-3 and TRBJ2-7, with D tentatively TRBD2 (6 bases). With 1 base removed from V and 6 bases from J, the gap between germline ends came to 13 bases. The germline V gene encodes CDR1 SGHTA and CDR2 FQGTGA. The CDR3 has 14 amino acids. The CDR3 sequence is CASSLNAPGGEQYF. The DNA of the CDR3 is TGTGCCAGCAGCTTAAACGCCCCCGGGGGCGAGCAGTACTTC.

The chain combines TRBV20-1 with TRBJ2-3; TRBD2 matches 11 bases. The junction had 14 bases not matched to a gene; V was cut back by 6 bases and J by 3 bases. The CDR3 is 17 residues long. Germline V gene lookup returns CDR1 DFQATT and CDR2 SNEGSKA (reference sequence). The CDR3 DNA is TGCAGTGCCAGAAATATAGCGGGAGGGCCTGGGACAGATACGCAGTATTTT. Translation gives CSARNIAGGPGTDTQYF.

This clonotype was detected ten times or more. The chain is built from TRBV15 and TRBJ2-7; 14 nucleotides line up with TRBD2. V was clipped by 5 bases and J by 3 bases; unmatched bases: 3. Germline V lookup: CDR1 LNHNV, CDR2 YYDKDF (reference sequence). The CDR3 sequence is 15 residues long. The CDR3 is CATSVGLAGGYEQYF. The CDR3 region has the DNA TGTGCCACCAGCGTCGGACTAGCGGGGGGCTACGAGCAGTACTTC.

V usage is TRBV4-2 and J usage is TRBJ2-5, with 7 bases matching TRBD1. This CDR3 spans 14 amino acids. Germline assignment: CDR1 LGHNA and CDR2 YNFKEQ. V shed 3 bases, J shed 1 base, and the junction held 2 bases outside the gene matches. Here the CDR3 DNA reads TGTGCCAGCAGCCACACAGGGGTCCAAGAGACCCAGTACTTC. Translation gives CASSHTGVQETQYF.